The 6 T cell receptor beta chains reported below all come from one sample, sequenced in a study of response to subunit inactivated influenza vaccine. A single record per CDR3 protein comes from TCRdb applying MiXCR to the RT-PCR reads. The top ten clones hold around a tenth of a sample with approximately 700,000 distinct CDR3 sequences, around a sixth of them seen once. The sequencing here drew on PBMCs from blood, taken 12 days after vaccination. Receptor source: a man aged 50 to 60 who received an inactivated influenza vaccine.

The chain recombines TRBV6-5 with TRBJ2-5; D is possibly TRBD1 (5 bases). Germline CDR1 reads MNHEY; CDR2 reads SVGAGI. Trimming pared 0 bases from V and 4 bases from J, leaving 18 bases between. This CDR3 region has 17 residues. The CDR3 reads CASSYSPDRLGAETQYF. Written as DNA, the CDR3 is TGTGCCAGCAGTTACTCTCCGGACCGACTTGGGGCAGAGACCCAGTACTTC.

This clonotype was seen only a few times. The chain joins TRBV15 to TRBJ1-2, with D perhaps matching TRBD1 (6 bases). This CDR3 comprises 17 residues. Trimming took 0 bases from V and 4 from J, leaving 18 bases between them. Germline V gene sequence: CDR1 LNHNV, CDR2 YYDKDF (reference sequence). CDR3 coding DNA: TGTGCCACCAGCAGAGACCCCTGGGACACCATAACCTATGGCTACACCTTC. It is translated as CATSRDPWDTITYGYTF.

The rearrangement uses TRBV4-3 and TRBJ2-3; 7 nucleotides agree with TRBD1. The V gene end was trimmed by 1 base and the J gene end by 5 bases; junction bases not matched to a gene: 6. The CDR3 has 15 residues. CDR1 and CDR2 (germline): LGHNA, YSLEER. The CDR3 sequence: CASSQGGGRGDTQYF. The CDR3 coding sequence is TGCGCCAGCAGCCAAGGAGGGGGCCGGGGAGATACGCAGTATTTT.

This clonotype was detected ten times or more. The chain couples TRBV5-1 to TRBJ2-1; 11 bases agree with TRBD2. V shed 4 bases, J shed 7 bases, and the junction held 10 bases outside the gene matches. Germline CDR1 is SGHRS and CDR2 is YFSETQ. The CDR3 loop spans 16 amino acids. This CDR3 reads CASSRIVTSGANEQFF. DNA of the CDR3: TGCGCCAGCAGCCGAATTGTGACTAGCGGGGCTAATGAGCAGTTCTTC.

This clonotype has more than one count but fewer than ten. The chain links TRBV20-1 to TRBJ2-3; 7 nucleotides line up with TRBD2. V dropped 0 bases and J dropped 2; count of bases not matched to a gene: 2. Germline V lookup: CDR1 DFQATT, CDR2 SNEGSKA (reference sequence). The CDR3 totals 14 residues. The CDR3 sequence is CSARESGATDTQYF. Written as DNA, the CDR3 is TGCAGTGCTAGAGAGAGCGGGGCCACAGATACGCAGTATTTT.

The CDR3 loop reads CASSPLFSQTKSTDTQYF. CDR3 bases: TGTGCCAGCAGCCCTTTATTTAGCCAGACAAAAAGCACAGATACGCAGTATTTT. The chain carries TRBV28 and TRBJ2-3; D unresolved. This CDR3 is 18 amino acids long. CDR1 is MDHEN and CDR2 is SYDVKM in the germline V gene. V lost 6 bases and J lost 0, with 22 bases in between.